What follows are 18 T cell receptor beta chains derived from one specimen sequenced in a study of T cell clones after liver transplantation. The protocol was immunoSEQ multiplex PCR, while the TCRdb copy is restricted to in-frame clones and leaves out a portion. The table lists around 100,000 clones, about 80% of them singletons. The material sequenced was CD4+ T cells from blood, taken around 4 years after liver transplant. The source of these receptors is a human patient who received a liver transplant. Some T cells may have come from the graft donor.

The chain carries TRBV19 and TRBJ1-2; 7 bases match TRBD1. The CDR3 runs to 13 residues. After removal of 5 bases from V and 6 bases from J, the junction contained 6 bases not matched to a gene. Germline values: CDR1 LNHDA, CDR2 SQIVND (reference sequence). CDR3 amino acids: CASSQQGIDGYTF. CDR3 coding DNA: TGTGCCAGTAGTCAACAGGGGATCGATGGCTACACCTTC.

This clone was counted once. The V and J genes are TRBV7-2 and TRBJ2-3, with a possible D match to TRBD2 (5 bases). The CDR3 length is 14 residues. CDR1 is SGHTA, CDR2 FQGNSA, per germline. Between the trimmed V and J ends, which lost 5 bases and 4 bases, there was a span of 13 bases. CDR3 residues: CASSQSGPPDTQYF. DNA for the CDR3: TGTGCCAGCAGCCAAAGCGGCCCCCCAGATACGCAGTATTTT.

The genes are TRBV9 and TRBJ2-7, with D unresolved. The CDR3 is made up of 12 amino acids. The ends were cut back, 3 bases at V and 3 bases at J, with 7 bases in the middle. Germline loops: CDR1 SGDLS, CDR2 YYNGEE. This chain's CDR3 is CASSAQLYEQYF. Here the CDR3 DNA reads TGTGCCAGCAGCGCCCAACTCTACGAGCAGTACTTC.

V is TRBV21-1 and J is TRBJ2-3; the table's TRBD1 call for D was not verified on the DNA. TRBV21-1 constitutes a pseudogene. This CDR3 has 19 amino acids. CDR3 DNA sequence: TGTGCCAGCAGCAAAGCGCTGAACATCCCCAGGATCCGCACAGATACGCAGTATTTT. Encoded protein: CASSKALNIPRIRTDTQYF.

The V and J genes are TRBV7-9 and TRBJ2-2; tentatively, D is TRBD1 (5 bases). Trimming removed 10 bases at V and 0 bases at J, with 18 bases between. There are 16 residues in the CDR3. CDR1 SEHNR and CDR2 FQNEAQ come from the germline V gene (reference sequence). The CDR3 loop is CATPQQTASNTGELFF. CDR3 sequence (DNA): TGTGCCACCCCGCAACAGACAGCTTCGAACACCGGGGAGCTGTTTTTT.

This chain uses TRBV7-8 with TRBJ2-3; 10 bases align to TRBD2. Germline V gene lookup returns CDR1 SGHVS and CDR2 FQNEAQ. The CDR3 totals 15 residues. Unmatched junction bases numbered 7, after V lost 2 bases and J lost 8 bases. The CDR3 DNA reads as TGTGCCAGCAGCTTAAGCGGGGGGGCCGGCGGTACGCAGTATTTT. Translated: CASSLSGGAGGTQYF.

This chain joins TRBV7-3 and TRBJ2-3; 13 bases are shared with TRBD2. The CDR3 contains 15 residues. After removal of 5 bases from V and 8 bases from J, the junction contained 7 bases not matched to a gene. In germline, CDR1 is SGHTA, CDR2 FQGTGA. The CDR3 is CASSPTSGGAGTQYF. The CDR3 DNA is TGTGCCAGCAGCCCAACTAGCGGGGGGGCCGGTACGCAGTATTTT.

This chain joins TRBV27 and TRBJ2-7; D possibly matches TRBD1 or TRBD2 (5 bases each). Germline CDR1 reads MNHEY; CDR2 reads SMNVEV (reference sequence). The V and J ends lost 5 bases and 3 bases respectively, with 11 bases between them. The CDR3 length is 13 residues. CDR3 region: CASSRDPNYEQYF. DNA of the CDR3: TGTGCCAGCAGTAGGGACCCTAACTACGAGCAGTACTTC.

V and J are TRBV5-1 and TRBJ1-4, with 10 nucleotides matching TRBD1. Trimming removed 0 bases from V and 5 bases from J; junction bases left unmatched: 7. The CDR3 totals 17 residues. Germline V gene sequence: CDR1 SGHRS, CDR2 YFSETQ. The CDR3 DNA reads as TGCGCCAGCAGCTTGGATCCCCGGGGACAGGGGAATGAAAAACTGTTTTTT. This sequence encodes CASSLDPRGQGNEKLFF.

This sequence joins TRBV7-9 and TRBJ1-3; possibly TRBD1 for D (6 bases). With 8 bases removed from V and 1 base from J, the gap between germline ends came to 18 bases. The germline V gene has CDR1 SEHNR and CDR2 FQNEAQ (reference sequence). The CDR3 is made up of 16 amino acids. DNA of the CDR3: TGTGCCAGCGGGGGGCATCTCGGGGAATCTGGAAACACCATATATTTT. Residues: CASGGHLGESGNTIYF. Variable domain in full (rest from reference TRBV7-9 and TRBJ1-3): DTGVSQNPRHKITKRGQNVTFRCDPISEHNRLYWYRQTLGQGPEFLTYFQNEAQLEKSRLLSDRFSAERPKGSFSTLEIQRTEQGDSAMYLCASGGHLGESGNTIYFGEGSWLTVV.

The J gene is TRBJ2-7, the V gene TRBV6-6; 9 bases are a match to TRBD1. V gave up 7 bases and J gave up 4 bases; unmatched junction bases: 11. The CDR3 totals 15 residues. CDR1 and CDR2 from the germline V gene are MNHNY and SVGAGI (reference sequence). This CDR3 reads CASTQRDRERYEQYF. In DNA, the CDR3 is TGTGCCAGCACCCAAAGGGACAGGGAGCGATACGAGCAGTACTTC.

The chain is built from TRBV5-1 and TRBJ1-2; no clear D. Trimming left V 0 bases short and J 3 bases short, with 12 bases between. Germline CDR1 is SGHRS and CDR2 is YFSETQ. This CDR3 region has 15 residues. CDR3 loop: CASSLGTTEYYGYTF. The CDR3 DNA is TGCGCCAGCAGCTTGGGGACCACAGAGTACTATGGCTACACCTTC.

The CDR3, as DNA: TGTGCCAGCAGCCCCGCCATGGGATCTGGGGCCAACGTCCTGACTTTC. Translating gives CASSPAMGSGANVLTF. The chain couples TRBV7-7 to TRBJ2-6, with D unresolved. Germline values: CDR1 SSHAT, CDR2 FNYEAQ (reference sequence). The CDR3 has 16 amino acids. The V gene lost 5 bases and the J gene lost 1 base, with 12 bases spanning the gap.

The chain employs TRBV4-3 and TRBJ2-7; the match to TRBD1 covers 8 bases. The V gene end was trimmed by 1 base and the J gene end by 4 bases; junction bases not matched to a gene: 6. Germline-derived CDR1 and CDR2 are LGHNA and YSLEER. This CDR3 is built from 15 residues. CDR3 DNA sequence: TGCGCCAGCAGCCAAGGGACAGGGCTCTCTTACGAGCAGTACTTC. Translation gives CASSQGTGLSYEQYF.

The chain recombines TRBV6-5 with TRBJ1-5; D gene uncertain. The V end was cut by 6 bases, the J end by 4 bases, with 10 bases between. This CDR3 spans 13 amino acids. Germline lookup yields CDR1 MNHEY and CDR2 SVGAGI. The CDR3 DNA sequence: TGTGCCAGCAGACCCGGAACGAATCAGCCCCAGCATTTT. Translation gives CASRPGTNQPQHF.

This chain uses TRBV9 with TRBJ2-5; D perhaps matches TRBD1 (5 bases). Germline CDR1 and CDR2: SGDLS and YYNGEE. Between the trimmed V and J ends, which lost 0 bases and 5 bases, there was a span of 14 bases. This CDR3 spans 15 amino acids. The CDR3 coding sequence is TGTGCCAGCAGCGTAGTATTAGGGGCCGTGGAGACCCAGTACTTC. Translating it yields CASSVVLGAVETQYF.

The chain uses TRBV11-2 and TRBJ2-7, with D possibly TRBD2 on 6 matching bases. The CDR3 sequence is 15 residues long. Deletions cut 0 bases from V and 4 bases from J, with 13 bases between. Per germline, CDR1 SGHAT and CDR2 FQNNGV. DNA of the CDR3: TGTGCCAGCAGCTTAGAGGGTCTCGGGGGTTACGAGCAGTACTTC. It translates to CASSLEGLGGYEQYF. Complete variable domain (other parts from reference TRBV11-2 and TRBJ2-7): EAGVAQSPRYKIIEKRQSVAFWCNPISGHATLYWYQQILGQGPKLLIQFQNNGVVDDSQLPKDRFSAERLKGVDSTLKIQPAKLEDSAVYLCASSLEGLGGYEQYFGPGTRLTVT.

The V gene is TRBV19, the J gene TRBJ1-4; D is uncertain. The CDR3 runs to 15 residues. V was trimmed by 7 bases and J by 8 bases, leaving 20 bases between them. Germline V gene data show CDR1 as LNHDA and CDR2 as SQIVND (reference sequence). CDR3 sequence reads: CASIPEMGSSEKLFF. CDR3 DNA sequence: TGTGCCAGTATCCCGGAAATGGGTTCCTCCGAAAAACTGTTTTTT. The variable domain in full, completed from reference TRBV19 and TRBJ1-4, reads DGGITQSPKYLFRKEGQNVTLSCEQNLNHDAMYWYRQDPGQGLRLIYYSQIVNDFQKGDIAEGYSVSREKKESFPLTVTSAQKNPTAFYLCASIPEMGSSEKLFFGSGTQLSVL.